Listed below are T cell receptor beta chains from one sample, sequenced in a study of blood T cell repertoires in COVID-19. Assay: immunoSEQ multiplex PCR; the TCRdb copy retains only in-frame clones and omits some. Of fewer than 150,000 clones listed, 87% are singletons. What was sequenced was peripheral blood. These receptors came from a woman in her 70s with acute or convalescent COVID-19. CDR3s leave out the opening cysteine and the closing phenylalanine or tryptophan. Clone size, where shown, is once, few, many, or a class for clones that have expanded.

>few|TRBJ1-5|TRBV6-4
ASSDSRGPRICNQPQH
>.|TRBJ1-1|TRBV6-5
ASSSEQGVITEAF
>.|TRBJ2-6|TRBV7-9
ASSLEGAGSGANVLT
>.|TRBJ2-2|TRBV6-4
ASRLAGDTGELF
>.|TRBJ1-1|TRBV28
ASSVGGPPHTEAF
>.|TRBJ1-1|TRBV28
ASSPSSWGQVLAF
>.|TRBJ2-7|TRBV9
ASSAPGRVQY
>once|TRBJ2-1|TRBV19
ASSPVYNEQF
>.|TRBJ1-1|TRBV12-3/TRBV12-4
ASSFSGDAEAF
>once|TRBJ1-1|TRBV30
AWSVGAGVGTEAF
>.|TRBJ2-7|TRBV3-1/TRBV3-2
ASSQARQGPLSYEQY
>.|TRBJ1-5|TRBV2
ASSAGTGSSNQPQH
>.|TRBJ1-6|TRBV11-2
ASSPAGTGRSPLH
>.|TRBJ1-6|TRBV7-9
ASSQGSTRYNSPLH
>once|TRBJ2-6|TRBV7-3
ASSLTVGLAGGGPSGANVLT
>.|TRBJ2-7|TRBV28
ASNGDLGEQY
>.|TRBJ1-6|TRBV6-5
ASSLGGQASPLH
>once|TRBJ2-1|TRBV27
ASSSAGGPSYNEQF
>.|TRBJ2-2|TRBV7-3
ASSREPPGTGELF
>.|TRBJ1-5|TRBV6-1
ASSEAGGNQPQH
>.|TRBJ1-6|TRBV6-2/TRBV6-3
ASSRQGGNSPLH
>.|TRBJ1-4|TRBV5-6
ASSLVGAGTNEKLF
>.|TRBJ2-4|TRBV19
ASSRTSGGDLAKNIQY
>once|TRBJ2-5|TRBV27
ASSTAPRGTQY
>few|TRBJ2-7|TRBV5-5
ASSLEVAGLSYEQY
>.|TRBJ1-4|TRBV9
ASSATLNREKLF
>.|TRBJ1-3|TRBV3-1/TRBV3-2
ASSHRTGAGNTIY
>.|TRBJ2-5|TRBV6-5
ASSYSGGRQETQY
>once|TRBJ1-5|TRBV7-9
ASTPLEGPQH
>.|TRBJ1-4|TRBV7-6
ASSPRTGKNEKLF
>.|TRBJ1-2|TRBV7-2
ASSPYRLTGEDDYGYT
>once|TRBJ2-7|TRBV5-1
ASSPPGLAGSYEQY
>.|TRBJ1-1|TRBV5-6
ASSPAGTGRTEAF
>.|TRBJ2-2|TRBV4-2
ASSQATSGGAGELF
>.|TRBJ2-7|TRBV9
ASSPGGGTGNYEQY
>.|TRBJ2-1|TRBV29-1
SVGAGSNEQF
>.|TRBJ1-2|TRBV28
ASSPRTGGVYGYT
>once|TRBJ1-4|TRBV18
ASSPRDGTNEKLF
>.|TRBJ1-2|TRBV27
ASSTQGALNYGYT
>.|TRBJ1-2|TRBV12-3/TRBV12-4
ASSFNYNYGYT
>.|TRBJ2-5|TRBV4-1
ASSQDNRGWETQY
>once|TRBJ2-5|TRBV5-1
ASSLVMGREETQY
>.|TRBJ2-2|TRBV14
ASSRTGQGYTGELF
>.|TRBJ2-7|TRBV2
ASSGPGDSYEQY
>.|TRBJ1-1|TRBV6-5
ASSYWGGLGTEAF
>.|TRBJ1-4|TRBV30
AGGATGGKLF
>.|TRBJ1-2|TRBV28
ASSFGQGGYT
>.|TRBJ1-2|TRBV5-1
ASSPAARTGGVEYGYT
>once|TRBJ2-5|TRBV7-9
ASSLPLAGQETQY
>.|TRBJ2-4|TRBV5-4
ASSLRGRGKSEIQY
>.|TRBJ2-7|TRBV6-5
ASSWGTNYEQY
>.|TRBJ1-4|TRBV11-2
ASSFVNGGEKLF
>.|TRBJ1-3|TRBV19
ASRTTGNTIY
>.|TRBJ2-7|TRBV5-1
ASSLALDRGYEQY
>.|TRBJ1-5|TRBV19
ASSIRQAGVDPQH